The present T cell receptor beta chain was sequenced within a study of T cell responses to AZD1222 COVID-19 vaccine. Whole-study context: The study pooled second doses at about 4 or about 12 weeks. Study conclusions and caveats: Baseline seropositives among AZD1222 recipients totaled only 5 to 7.

Details on this clone: Antigen unknown.

Profiling relied on immunoSEQ multiplex PCR, and the TCRdb table lists in-frame clones only, not all of them. The table records 120,000 to 150,000 clones, approximately 90% of them present only once. The receptor was isolated from an adult in good health. The sample consisted of peripheral blood, taken on day 0 of AZD1222 vaccination.

CDR3 in DNA: TGTGCCAGCATCTCCGGGACCTACGAGCAGTACTTC. It encodes CASISGTYEQYF. The chain uses TRBV12-3 or TRBV12-4 and TRBJ2-7; a possible D gene is TRBD2 (5 bases). V was pared by 7 bases and J by 2 bases, with 9 bases between. The CDR3 has 12 amino acids.